This T cell receptor beta chain appears in the sequencing data of a study of human T cells and chemical hapten exposure. Across the study: From small differences in pooled library volume came most of the variation in per-sample TCR yields. General study results and limits: With patch test score, the counts of PT1 expanded TCRs showed a positive correlation. Counts of TCRs above 1 in 1000 frequency stayed unchanged with DPC sensitization.

Remarks on this clonotype: What it recognizes is unknown.

The time point: patch test 1, 2 weeks after DPC sensitization. The treatment was: therapeutic diphenylcyclopropenone sensitization with weekly scalp DPC. The CDR3 spans 13 residues. V was pared by 3 bases and J by 2 bases, with 6 bases between. CDR1 and CDR2 (germline): SGHVS, FQNEAQ. Unique molecular identifiers were affixed to discrete cDNA molecules within the library. TCRdb used MiXCR to reprocess the RACE reads, holding one entry per CDR3 protein. The sample lists over 95,000 distinct CDR3 sequences, roughly 12% occurring once. This sequence joins TRBV7-8 and TRBJ2-3, with unresolved D. The specimen was whole blood, collected in connection with sensitization to the hapten diphenylcyclopropenone (DPC). The source is a woman between 35 and 50 years old with alopecia areata. Some clones in this sample may be carry-over from other donors' samples. In DNA form, the CDR3 reads TGTGCCAGCAGCTTTGGCCCCACAGATACGCAGTATTTT. Protein product: CASSFGPTDTQYF.